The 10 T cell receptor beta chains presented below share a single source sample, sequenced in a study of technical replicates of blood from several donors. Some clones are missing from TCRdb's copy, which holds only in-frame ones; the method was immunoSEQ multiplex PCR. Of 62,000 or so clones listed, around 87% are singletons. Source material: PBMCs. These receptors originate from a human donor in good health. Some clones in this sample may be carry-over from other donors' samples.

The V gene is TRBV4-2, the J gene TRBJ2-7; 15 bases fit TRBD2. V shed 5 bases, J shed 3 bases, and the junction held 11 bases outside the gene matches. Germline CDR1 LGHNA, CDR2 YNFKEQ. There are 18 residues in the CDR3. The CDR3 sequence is CASSKSGTSGRPIYEQYF. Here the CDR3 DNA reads TGTGCCAGCAGCAAATCCGGGACTAGCGGGAGGCCGATCTACGAGCAGTACTTC.

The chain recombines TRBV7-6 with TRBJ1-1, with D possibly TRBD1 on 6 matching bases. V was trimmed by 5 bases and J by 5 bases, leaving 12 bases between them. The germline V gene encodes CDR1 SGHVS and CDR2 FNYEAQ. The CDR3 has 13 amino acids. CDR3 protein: CASSPQQGTEAFF. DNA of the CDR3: TGTGCCAGCAGCCCACAACAGGGTACTGAAGCTTTCTTT.

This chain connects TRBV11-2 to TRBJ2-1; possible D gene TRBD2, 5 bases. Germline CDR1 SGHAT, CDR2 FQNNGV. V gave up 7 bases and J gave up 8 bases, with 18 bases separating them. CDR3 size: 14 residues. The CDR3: CASIERAGLDEQFF. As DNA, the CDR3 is TGTGCCAGCATAGAGAGGGCCGGTCTCGATGAGCAGTTCTTC.

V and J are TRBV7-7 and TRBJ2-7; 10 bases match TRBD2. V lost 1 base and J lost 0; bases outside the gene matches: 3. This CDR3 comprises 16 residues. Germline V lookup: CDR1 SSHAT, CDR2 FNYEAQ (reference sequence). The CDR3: CASSLVAGGLSYEQYF. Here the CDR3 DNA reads TGTGCCAGCAGCTTAGTAGCGGGGGGTCTCTCCTACGAGCAGTACTTC.

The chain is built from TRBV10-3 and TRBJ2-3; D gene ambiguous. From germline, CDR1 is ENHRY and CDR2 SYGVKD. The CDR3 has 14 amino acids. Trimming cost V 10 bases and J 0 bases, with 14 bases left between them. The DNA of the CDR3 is TGTGCCACCATAGCAGAAAAGAGCACAGATACGCAGTATTTT. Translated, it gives CATIAEKSTDTQYF.

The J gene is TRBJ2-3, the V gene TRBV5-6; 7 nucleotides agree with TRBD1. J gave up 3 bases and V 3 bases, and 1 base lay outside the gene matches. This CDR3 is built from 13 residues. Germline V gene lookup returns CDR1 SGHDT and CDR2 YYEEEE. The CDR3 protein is CASSSTGTDTQYF. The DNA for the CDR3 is TGTGCCAGCAGCTCGACAGGGACAGATACGCAGTATTTT.

The CDR3 DNA is TGTGCCAGCAGCTTGGCCGACAATAACTATGGCTACACCTTC. Amino acid sequence: CASSLADNNYGYTF. The rearrangement links TRBV5-4 to TRBJ1-2; no firm D call. Trimming stripped 0 bases from V and 1 base from J, with 7 bases between. The CDR3 runs 14 residues. CDR1 is SGHNT, CDR2 YYREEE, per germline (reference sequence).

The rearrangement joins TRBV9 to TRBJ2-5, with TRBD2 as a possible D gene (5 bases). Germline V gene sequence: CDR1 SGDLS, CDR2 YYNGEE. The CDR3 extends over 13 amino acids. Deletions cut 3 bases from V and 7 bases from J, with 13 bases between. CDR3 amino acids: CASSGPSEGTQYF. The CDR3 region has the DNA TGTGCCAGCAGCGGCCCCAGCGAGGGGACCCAGTACTTC.

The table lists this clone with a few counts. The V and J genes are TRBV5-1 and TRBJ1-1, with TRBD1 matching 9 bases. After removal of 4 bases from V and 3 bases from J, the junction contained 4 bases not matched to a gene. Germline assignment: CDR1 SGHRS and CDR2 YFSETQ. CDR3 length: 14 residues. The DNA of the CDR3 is TGCGCCAGCAGCGAACAGGGGGCTGACACTGAAGCTTTCTTT. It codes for CASSEQGADTEAFF.

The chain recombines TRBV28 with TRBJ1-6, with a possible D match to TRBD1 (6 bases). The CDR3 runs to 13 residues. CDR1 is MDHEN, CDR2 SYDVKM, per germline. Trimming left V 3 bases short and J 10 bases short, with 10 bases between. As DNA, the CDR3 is TGTGCCAGCAGTTTTGCAGGGGAGTCACCCCTCCACTTT. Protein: CASSFAGESPLHF.